Sequencing of this T cell receptor (beta chain) was carried out in a study of Graves' ophthalmopathy and Graves' hyperthyroidism. TCR beta CDR3 regions were amplified from RNA transcripts. The authors performed first-round RT-PCR with HTBI primers and then a second-round multiplex PCR. TCRdb reanalysed the multiplex PCR reads using MiXCR and keeps one entry per CDR3 protein. Of under 350,000 distinct CDR3 sequences detected, roughly 16% appear once; the ten largest clones hold 9% to 15%. The V gene's germline CDR1 is SGHVS and CDR2 FQNEAQ. The CDR3 is made up of 15 amino acids. V lost 2 bases to trimming and J lost 5 bases, with 10 bases between them. Other autoimmune diseases, uncontrolled infections, pregnancy or lactation ruled patients out of participation. This clonotype was counted at least ten times.

Sequenced input: peripheral blood. The chain recombines TRBV7-8 with TRBJ2-6; D may be TRBD1 (6 bases). This TCR was recovered from an adult man with Graves' ophthalmopathy. CDR3 protein: CASSLWQGRANVLTF. As DNA, the CDR3 is TGTGCCAGCAGCTTATGGCAGGGGAGGGCCAACGTCCTGACTTTC.